A selection of T cell receptor beta chains follows, all from one sample in a study of glioma-infiltrating T cells after dendritic cell vaccination. Produced via immunoSEQ multiplex PCR; TCRdb's table is partial and in-frame only. The top ten hold around 2.9% of the sample, which has 95,000 or so clones, approximately 87% seen once. Source: blood, taken before dendritic cell vaccination. The origin of the receptors is a human donor with glioblastoma. Each CDR3 is given with its conserved first and last residue. A D gene is named only where the DNA matches it firmly. The size of a clone is reported for some rows only, either as once, few or many, or as a class for expanded clones.

D gene,V gene,J gene,clone size,CDR3 protein,CDR3 DNA
TRBD2,TRBV28,TRBJ2-7,-,CASEGQGGVYEQYF,TGTGCCAGCGAAGGGCAGGGAGGGGTCTACGAGCAGTACTTC
-,TRBV9,TRBJ2-3,-,CASSVGGFSTDTQYF,TGTGCCAGCAGCGTAGGAGGGTTTAGCACAGATACGCAGTATTTT
TRBD2,TRBV6-5,TRBJ2-3,-,CASSWTSGPTDTQYF,TGTGCCAGCAGCTGGACTAGCGGCCCCACAGATACGCAGTATTTT
-,TRBV7-8,TRBJ1-2,-,CASSPRGISLLYGYTF,TGTGCCAGCAGCCCCCGGGGGATCTCTTTACTCTATGGCTACACCTTC
-,TRBV5-4,TRBJ1-3,-,CASSLGRSSGNTIYF,TGTGCCAGCAGCTTGGGGCGGAGCTCTGGAAACACCATATATTTT
TRBD2,TRBV27,TRBJ2-7,-,CASISALGVAGGGEQYF,TGTGCCAGCATCTCCGCATTAGGGGTAGCGGGGGGGGGCGAGCAGTACTTC
-,TRBV5-6,TRBJ1-2,few,CASSFRGSNYGYTF,TGTGCCAGCAGCTTCCGTGGCTCTAACTATGGCTACACCTTC
-,TRBV6-1,TRBJ1-5,few,CASSSRLSNQPQHF,TGTGCCAGCAGTTCCAGACTTAGCAATCAGCCCCAGCATTTT
-,TRBV30,TRBJ1-1,-,CAWSDGNTEAFF,TGTGCCTGGAGTGACGGGAACACTGAAGCTTTCTTT
TRBD1,TRBV15,TRBJ1-4,-,CATSRTGAIEKLFF,TGTGCCACCAGCAGGACAGGGGCCATCGAAAAACTGTTTTTT
TRBD1,TRBV2,TRBJ1-5,-,CASSDRTGNQPQHF,TGTGCCAGCAGTGACCGGACAGGGAATCAGCCCCAGCATTTT
-,TRBV11-3,TRBJ1-2,-,CASSLDGAGYTF,TGTGCCAGCAGCTTAGATGGGGCGGGCTACACCTTC
TRBD2,TRBV19,TRBJ2-2,-,CASSIRAGDTGELFF,TGTGCCAGTAGTATAAGAGCGGGGGACACCGGGGAGCTGTTTTTT
TRBD1,TRBV5-1,TRBJ2-5,once,CASSLATNRGRYDF,TGCGCCAGCAGCTTGGCAACTAACAGGGGGCGCTATGACTTC
TRBD1,TRBV5-5,TRBJ1-1,-,CASSLARQGSVNTEAFF,TGTGCCAGCAGCTTGGCTAGACAGGGTTCAGTGAACACTGAAGCTTTCTTT
-,TRBV11-3,TRBJ1-2,-,CASSLDGGYTF,TGTGCCAGCAGCTTAGACGGTGGCTACACCTTC
TRBD1,TRBV7-9,TRBJ2-7,-,CASSLASQGAYEQYF,TGTGCCAGCAGCTTAGCGTCGCAGGGGGCTTACGAGCAGTACTTC
-,TRBV6-1,TRBJ2-1,many,CASRPGHSSYNEQFF,TGTGCCAGCAGACCGGGACACAGCTCCTACAATGAGCAGTTCTTC
TRBD2,TRBV7-7,TRBJ2-1,-,CASSLGGGRAGEQFF,TGTGCTAGCAGCTTAGGAGGCGGGAGGGCGGGCGAGCAGTTCTTC
-,TRBV30,TRBJ1-1,-,CAWSVLAGNTEAFF,TGTGCCTGGAGTGTATTAGCGGGGAACACTGAAGCTTTCTTT
-,TRBV9,TRBJ1-2,-,CASSTENYGYTF,TGTGCCAGCAGCACAGAAAACTATGGCTACACCTTC
-,TRBV5-1,TRBJ1-5,once,CASSLDTMSNQPQHF,TGCGCCAGCAGCTTGGATACTATGAGCAATCAGCCCCAGCATTTT